This TCR beta chain was profiled in a study of identical twins. Template switching, a step in the protocol, added a universal primer site, and cDNA carried unique molecular identifiers. TCRdb itself ran the 5' RACE reads through MiXCR, one entry per CDR3 protein. The sample has 200,000 to 250,000 distinct CDR3 sequences; 7% are singletons. This sample also belongs to another study, concerning yellow fever vaccine responses in identical twins.

Material: memory (CD45RO+) T cells sorted from blood. The origin of this receptor is a woman between 18 and 29 years old in good health.

CDR3 nucleotides: TGTGCCAGCAGCCCAACCCGCGGGAGTATTACGTACGAGCAGTACTTC. The encoded protein is CASSPTRGSITYEQYF. The chain has TRBV28 and TRBJ2-7; 7 bases are shared with TRBD2. Germline V gene data show CDR1 as MDHEN and CDR2 as SYDVKM. The CDR3 totals 16 residues. J gave up 4 bases and V 6 bases, and 15 bases lay outside the gene matches.